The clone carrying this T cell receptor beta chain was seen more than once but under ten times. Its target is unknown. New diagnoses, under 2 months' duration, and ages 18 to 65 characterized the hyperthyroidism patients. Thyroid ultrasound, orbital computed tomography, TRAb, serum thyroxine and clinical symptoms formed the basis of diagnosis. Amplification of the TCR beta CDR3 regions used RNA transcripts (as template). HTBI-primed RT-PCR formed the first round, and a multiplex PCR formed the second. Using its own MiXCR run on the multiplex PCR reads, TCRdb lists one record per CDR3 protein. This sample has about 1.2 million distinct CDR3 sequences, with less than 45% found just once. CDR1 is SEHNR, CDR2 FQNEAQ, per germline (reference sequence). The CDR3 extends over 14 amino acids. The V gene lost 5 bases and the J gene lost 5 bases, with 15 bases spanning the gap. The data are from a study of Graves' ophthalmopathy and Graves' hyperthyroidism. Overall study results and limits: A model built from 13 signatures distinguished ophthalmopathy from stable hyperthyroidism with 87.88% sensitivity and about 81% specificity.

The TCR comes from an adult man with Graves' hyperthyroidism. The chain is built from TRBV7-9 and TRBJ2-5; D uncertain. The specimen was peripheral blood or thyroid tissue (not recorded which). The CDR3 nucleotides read TGTGCCAGCAGCCTAGTCGGTTTGTCGGAGACCCAGTACTTC. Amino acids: CASSLVGLSETQYF.